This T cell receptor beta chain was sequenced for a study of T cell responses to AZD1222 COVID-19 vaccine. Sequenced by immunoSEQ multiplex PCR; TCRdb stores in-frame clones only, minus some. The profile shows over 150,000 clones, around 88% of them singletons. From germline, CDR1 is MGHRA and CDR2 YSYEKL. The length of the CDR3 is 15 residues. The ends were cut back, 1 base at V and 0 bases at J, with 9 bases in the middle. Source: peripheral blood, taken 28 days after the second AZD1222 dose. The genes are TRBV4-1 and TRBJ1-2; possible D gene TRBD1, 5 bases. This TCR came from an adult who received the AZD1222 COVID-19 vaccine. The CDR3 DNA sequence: TGCGCCAGCAGCCAAGTGACAGCCGCTAACTATGGCTACACCTTC. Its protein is CASSQVTAANYGYTF.